The rows below give T cell receptor beta chains drawn from one sample of a study of blood T cell repertoires in COVID-19. Profiling relied on immunoSEQ multiplex PCR, and the TCRdb table lists in-frame clones only, not all of them. This table has fewer than 200,000 clones, about four fifths appearing once. Material: peripheral blood. Source of these receptors: a man between 60 and 75 years old with acute or convalescent COVID-19. The CDR3 runs from the conserved cysteine through the conserved F or W. D genes are given only for firm matches. Clone size is shown for a subset of rows, as once, few, many or a class of expanded clone.

>NA|TRBJ2-5|TRBV4-1|NA
CASSHSREETQYF
TGCGCCAGCAGCCATAGCCGAGAAGAGACCCAGTACTTC
>NA|TRBJ1-1|TRBV5-1|NA
CASSVGATLNTEAFF
TGCGCCAGCAGTGTGGGGGCGACGCTTAACACTGAAGCTTTCTTT
>NA|TRBJ2-4|TRBV7-8|NA
CASSSIPRGAEAKNIQYF
TGTGCCAGCAGCTCAATTCCTCGGGGGGCTGAAGCCAAAAACATTCAGTACTTC
>TRBD2|TRBJ2-1|TRBV30|few
CASSFTGGGRSYNEQFF
TGTGCCTCCTCCTTCACGGGGGGCGGGAGGTCCTACAATGAGCAGTTCTTC
>NA|TRBJ1-2|TRBV3-1/TRBV3-2|NA
CASSPRHATNYGYTF
TGTGCCAGCAGCCCAAGACACGCGACTAACTATGGCTACACCTTC
>TRBD1|TRBJ2-2|TRBV28|few
CASSLGTGEAGELFF
TGTGCCAGCAGTTTGGGGACAGGGGAGGCCGGGGAGCTGTTTTTT
>TRBD1|TRBJ1-1|TRBV28|few
CASSTQDRDFGAFF
TGTGCCAGCAGTACCCAGGACAGGGACTTTGGAGCTTTCTTT
>NA|TRBJ2-7|TRBV6-5|NA
CASSYYGERDEQYF
TGTGCCAGCAGTTACTACGGGGAGAGAGACGAGCAGTACTTC
>TRBD2|TRBJ2-1|TRBV11-2|once
CASSLNRGFAGLGGNEQFF
TGTGCCAGCAGCTTAAATAGGGGATTCGCGGGACTAGGAGGCAATGAGCAGTTCTTC
>TRBD2|TRBJ2-7|TRBV18|NA
CASSPPTSGSAYEQYF
TGTGCCAGCTCACCACCGACTAGCGGGAGCGCCTACGAGCAGTACTTC
>TRBD1|TRBJ1-1|TRBV6-5|NA
CASSTTGTSTEAFF
TGTGCCAGCAGTACGACAGGGACGAGCACTGAAGCTTTCTTT
>NA|TRBJ1-1|TRBV10-3|NA
CAISDTGYEAFF
TGTGCCATCAGTGACACAGGATATGAAGCTTTCTTT
>NA|TRBJ1-5|TRBV19|NA
CASSIWGDGNQPQHF
TGTGCCAGTAGTATCTGGGGAGATGGCAATCAGCCCCAGCATTTT
>NA|TRBJ2-7|TRBV11-3|NA
CASSFIQGSEQYF
TGTGCCAGCAGCTTTATACAGGGATCCGAGCAGTACTTC
>NA|TRBJ2-5|TRBV5-8|few
CASSLESQETQYF
TGTGCCAGCAGCTTGGAGAGCCAAGAGACCCAGTACTTC
>TRBD2|TRBJ2-7|TRBV7-4|NA
CASSLEGLALTYEQYF
TGTGCCAGCAGCCTAGAGGGACTAGCGCTTACCTACGAGCAGTACTTC
>TRBD1|TRBJ1-1|TRBV9|few
CASSLGQGVSGNTEAFF
TGTGCCAGCAGCCTCGGACAGGGGGTATCGGGGAACACTGAAGCTTTCTTT
>NA|TRBJ1-1|TRBV7-8|NA
CASSLEQRGTEAFF
TGTGCCAGCAGCTTAGAACAGAGGGGGACTGAAGCTTTCTTT
>NA|TRBJ1-1|TRBV2|once
CASSELQGNTEAFF
TGTGCCAGCAGTGAACTACAGGGAAACACTGAAGCTTTCTTT
>NA|TRBJ1-3|TRBV6-5|NA
CASSAGFSGNTIYF
TGTGCCAGCAGCGCAGGATTCTCTGGAAACACCATATATTTT
>TRBD2|TRBJ2-1|TRBV19|NA
CASSIDLWRRGPGGTFVGQFF
TGTGCCAGTAGTATAGATCTATGGAGGAGGGGCCCCGGGGGGACTTTTGTCGGGCAGTTCTTC
>NA|TRBJ2-7|TRBV5-6|NA
CASSPERAWEIAEQYF
TGTGCCAGCAGCCCGGAGAGGGCTTGGGAAATTGCCGAGCAGTACTTC
>TRBD1|TRBJ1-5|TRBV2|NA
CASSGTGGNQPQHF
TGTGCCAGCAGTGGGACAGGGGGTAATCAGCCCCAGCATTTT
>TRBD2|TRBJ2-2|TRBV3-1/TRBV3-2|NA
CASSPGGGGTAGELFF
TGTGCCAGCAGCCCCGGCGGGGGGGGGACCGCCGGGGAGCTGTTTTTT
>TRBD1|TRBJ1-1|TRBV6-1|NA
CASSETWDRAFF
TGTGCCAGCAGTGAAACGTGGGACAGAGCTTTCTTT
>NA|TRBJ2-1|TRBV24-1|NA
CATSDSATGPVEQFF
TGTGCCACCAGTGATTCCGCCACAGGTCCCGTTGAGCAGTTCTTC
>TRBD2|TRBJ2-3|TRBV6-2/TRBV6-3|NA
CASSRTGGSRTDTQYF
TGTGCCAGCAGTCGAACGGGGGGGAGTCGCACAGATACGCAGTATTTT
>NA|TRBJ2-2|TRBV9|NA
CASSPGTWTNTGELFF
TGTGCCAGCAGCCCTGGGACTTGGACAAACACCGGGGAGCTGTTTTTT
>TRBD1|TRBJ1-1|TRBV19|once
CATNRGLNTEAFF
TGTGCCACCAACAGGGGGCTGAACACTGAAGCTTTCTTT
>TRBD2|TRBJ2-3|TRBV6-4|NA
CASGAGHTDTQYF
TGTGCCAGCGGAGCGGGGCACACAGATACGCAGTATTTT
>NA|TRBJ2-4|TRBV7-2|once
CASSSATLVLGKNIQYF
TGTGCCAGCAGCTCCGCTACACTAGTTTTGGGCAAAAACATTCAGTACTTC
>TRBD1|TRBJ2-3|TRBV7-8|NA
CASSGTGGATDTQYF
TGTGCCAGCAGTGGGACAGGGGGCGCGACAGATACGCAGTATTTT
>NA|TRBJ1-1|TRBV4-1|NA
CASSLTGSTEAFF
TGCGCCAGCAGCCTTACAGGGTCCACTGAAGCTTTCTTT
>TRBD2|TRBJ2-7|TRBV27|NA
CASAETSGGPYEQYF
TGTGCCAGCGCCGAGACTAGCGGGGGACCTTACGAGCAGTACTTC
>TRBD1|TRBJ2-7|TRBV3-1/TRBV3-2|NA
CASSQAAYGTGVDEQYF
TGTGCCAGCAGCCAAGCAGCCTACGGGACAGGGGTTGACGAGCAGTACTTC
>TRBD1|TRBJ2-7|TRBV10-3|NA
CAVTGTAPYEQYF
TGTGCCGTCACCGGGACAGCTCCCTACGAGCAGTACTTC
>NA|TRBJ2-3|TRBV5-4|NA
CASSRRSGSTDTQYF
TGTGCCAGCAGCCGTCGGTCGGGTAGCACAGATACGCAGTATTTT
>NA|TRBJ2-1|TRBV11-2|once
CASSFSREQFF
TGTGCCAGCAGCTTCTCCCGTGAGCAGTTCTTC
>TRBD1|TRBJ2-7|TRBV2|NA
CASSEGPRDRVSYEQYF
TGTGCCAGCAGTGAAGGCCCCCGGGACAGGGTGTCCTACGAGCAGTACTTC
>TRBD2|TRBJ2-7|TRBV6-5|NA
CASSYRDYGYEQYF
TGTGCCAGCAGTTACAGGGACTATGGCTACGAGCAGTACTTC
>TRBD1|TRBJ1-3|TRBV7-8|NA
CASSFRDRGSGNTIYF
TGTGCCAGCAGCTTCCGGGACAGGGGGTCTGGAAACACCATATATTTT
>NA|TRBJ2-2|TRBV6-5|NA
CASTTWEVSGELFF
TGTGCCAGCACCACATGGGAGGTTTCAGGGGAGCTGTTTTTT
>TRBD1|TRBJ2-7|TRBV9|NA
CASSAGTGGYEQYF
TGTGCCAGCAGCGCAGGGACAGGGGGCTACGAGCAGTACTTC
>NA|TRBJ2-2|TRBV7-2|NA
CASSLVFTFAGGELFF
TGTGCCAGCAGCTTAGTTTTCACGTTCGCGGGCGGGGAGCTGTTTTTT
>NA|TRBJ1-2|TRBV5-4|NA
CASSSGGESPNTF
TGTGCCAGCAGCTCGGGGGGGGAGAGTCCAAACACCTTC
>TRBD1|TRBJ2-7|TRBV14|NA
CASSQAPAGGYEQYF
TGTGCCAGCAGCCAAGCCCCGGCAGGGGGCTACGAGCAGTACTTC
>TRBD1|TRBJ1-5|TRBV18|NA
CASSPDRVGQPQHF
TGTGCCAGCTCACCAGACAGGGTTGGTCAGCCCCAGCATTTT
>NA|TRBJ1-1|TRBV4-1|NA
CASSQARGVRDTEAFF
TGCGCCAGCAGCCAAGCTCGGGGTGTTCGGGACACTGAAGCTTTCTTT
>NA|TRBJ1-3|TRBV6-5|NA
CASSPAGTSYRPIYF
TGTGCCAGCAGTCCCGCTGGGACATCCTACAGGCCCATATATTTT
>NA|TRBJ2-2|TRBV7-7|NA
CASSGGWSGELFF
TGTGCCAGCAGCGGAGGGTGGTCCGGGGAGCTGTTTTTT
>NA|TRBJ2-7|TRBV7-2|NA
CASSSSSLTSSEQYF
TGTGCCAGCAGCTCCAGCTCGCTTACTAGCAGCGAGCAGTACTTC
>TRBD1|TRBJ1-2|TRBV6-5|few
CASSRGQGMDGYTF
TGTGCCAGCAGCCGGGGACAGGGGATGGATGGCTACACCTTC
>NA|TRBJ2-2|TRBV5-1|NA
CASSGGENTGELFF
TGCGCCAGCAGCGGCGGGGAGAACACCGGGGAGCTGTTTTTT
>TRBD2|TRBJ2-1|TRBV7-2|NA
CASSLEVSGVNEQFF
TGTGCCAGCAGCTTAGAGGTTAGCGGGGTCAATGAGCAGTTCTTC